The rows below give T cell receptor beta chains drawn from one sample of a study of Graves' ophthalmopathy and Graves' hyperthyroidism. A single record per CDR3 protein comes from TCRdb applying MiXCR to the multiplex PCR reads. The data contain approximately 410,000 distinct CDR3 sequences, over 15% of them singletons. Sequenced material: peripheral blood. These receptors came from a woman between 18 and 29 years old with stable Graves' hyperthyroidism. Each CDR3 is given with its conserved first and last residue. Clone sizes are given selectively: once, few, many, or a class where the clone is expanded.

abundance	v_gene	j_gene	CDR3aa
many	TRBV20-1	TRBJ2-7	CSARGTSGGAYEQYF
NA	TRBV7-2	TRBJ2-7	CASSSPTGGHYEQYF
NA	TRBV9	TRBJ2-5	CASSFTGTEEETQYF
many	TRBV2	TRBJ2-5	CASSGGTFQETQYF
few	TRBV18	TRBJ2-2	CASSQVRRSGELFF
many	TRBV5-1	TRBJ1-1	CASSSASPGDTEAFF
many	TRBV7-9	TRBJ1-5	CASSLALPGNQPQHF
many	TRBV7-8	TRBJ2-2	CASRNAGAPGGELFF
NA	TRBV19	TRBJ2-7	CASSAHTGAHEQYF
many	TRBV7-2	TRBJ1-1	CASGRVVNTEAFF
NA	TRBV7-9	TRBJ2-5	CASSGRVTSAETQYF
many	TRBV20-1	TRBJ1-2	CSARGSLPSYGYTF
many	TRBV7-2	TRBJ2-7	CASQNYEQYF
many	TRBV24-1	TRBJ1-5	CATSRGSGQPQHF
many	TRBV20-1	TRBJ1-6	CSAPREGSNSPLHF
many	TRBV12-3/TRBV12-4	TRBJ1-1	CASSLDPPGHINTEAFF
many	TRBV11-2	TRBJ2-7	CASSLEASGPYEQYF
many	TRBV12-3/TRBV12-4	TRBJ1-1	CASSFRAPNTEAFF
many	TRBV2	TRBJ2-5	CASPPAGQSETQYF
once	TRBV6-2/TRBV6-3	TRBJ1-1	CASRRLGNTEACF
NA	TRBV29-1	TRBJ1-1	CSVGPLQGTTEAFF
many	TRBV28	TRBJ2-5	CASSARWGTSGQETQYF
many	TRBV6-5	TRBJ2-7	CASSGQEEQYF
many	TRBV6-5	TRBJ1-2	CASSYGPGGISPLGYTF
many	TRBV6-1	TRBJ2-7	CASRSRQGSEQYF
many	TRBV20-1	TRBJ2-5	CSASRGTGKRETQYF
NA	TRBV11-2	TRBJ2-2	CASSLEDRLAGGEYTGELFF
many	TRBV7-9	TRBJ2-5	CASSARGMGETQYF
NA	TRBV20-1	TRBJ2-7	CGARGGDSTYEQYF
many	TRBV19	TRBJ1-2	CASSIRGQGIGYTF
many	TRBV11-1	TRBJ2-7	CASSPPGHLFSYEQYF
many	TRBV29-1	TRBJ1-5	CSVGSAGNQPQHF
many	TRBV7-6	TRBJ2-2	CASSLNTGTLFIGELFF
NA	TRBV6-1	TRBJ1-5	CASSEAIRGQPQHF
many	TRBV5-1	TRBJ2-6	CASSKAGPSGANVLTF
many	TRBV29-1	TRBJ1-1	CSVSGGMNTEAFF
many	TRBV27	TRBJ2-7	CASAPPETYEQYF
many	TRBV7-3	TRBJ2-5	CASSKTSPRGGVETQYF
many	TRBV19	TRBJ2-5	CASSLGLAGKETQYF
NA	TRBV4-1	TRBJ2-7	CASSQELAGGLYEQYF
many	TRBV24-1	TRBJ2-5	CATSDWLQETQYF
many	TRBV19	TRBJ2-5	CASSIRGTGGSSGGETQYF
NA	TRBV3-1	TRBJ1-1	CASSQDNGQGLNTEAFF
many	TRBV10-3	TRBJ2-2	CAISDASTGELFF
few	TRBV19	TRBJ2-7	CASSIVRGTYEQYF
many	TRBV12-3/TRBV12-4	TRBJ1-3	CASSFQLGRRTGYTIYF
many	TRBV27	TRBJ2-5	CASSGGGRGRQETQYF